This T cell receptor (beta chain) stems from a study of T cell responses to AZD1222 COVID-19 vaccine. At the level of the study: Timing groups of about 4 and about 12 weeks for second doses were pooled. Regarding the study as a whole: Spike as a whole was targeted by vaccine-associated CD4 TCRs, dominant at 160-218 and 743-854. The donor group comprised mostly white British people and more females; the analysis possibly underestimated clonal diversity. Baseline seropositivity occurred in only a handful of AZD1222 recipients.

Note on this clone: Its antigen is unknown.

Some clones are missing from TCRdb's copy, which holds only in-frame ones; the method was immunoSEQ multiplex PCR. The sample has about 120,000 clones; 80% to 90% are singletons. Trimming left V 3 bases short and J 0 bases short, with 15 bases between. This CDR3 region has 17 residues. CDR1 is KGHSH, CDR2 LQKENI, per germline. Sequenced material: peripheral blood, taken on day 0 of AZD1222 vaccination. The chain recombines TRBV18 with TRBJ1-3; D is unclear. The source of this sequence is an adult in good health. The DNA of the CDR3 is TGTGCCAGCTCACCCCTAGTCCAACGAAACTCTGGAAACACCATATATTTT. It yields the protein CASSPLVQRNSGNTIYF. Filled out from reference TRBV18 and TRBJ1-3, the complete variable domain reads NAGVMQNPRHLVRRRGQEARLRCSPMKGHSHVYWYRQLPEEGLKFMVYLQKENIIDESGMPKERFSAEFPKEGPSILRIQQVVRGDSAAYFCASSPLVQRNSGNTIYFGEGSWLTVV.